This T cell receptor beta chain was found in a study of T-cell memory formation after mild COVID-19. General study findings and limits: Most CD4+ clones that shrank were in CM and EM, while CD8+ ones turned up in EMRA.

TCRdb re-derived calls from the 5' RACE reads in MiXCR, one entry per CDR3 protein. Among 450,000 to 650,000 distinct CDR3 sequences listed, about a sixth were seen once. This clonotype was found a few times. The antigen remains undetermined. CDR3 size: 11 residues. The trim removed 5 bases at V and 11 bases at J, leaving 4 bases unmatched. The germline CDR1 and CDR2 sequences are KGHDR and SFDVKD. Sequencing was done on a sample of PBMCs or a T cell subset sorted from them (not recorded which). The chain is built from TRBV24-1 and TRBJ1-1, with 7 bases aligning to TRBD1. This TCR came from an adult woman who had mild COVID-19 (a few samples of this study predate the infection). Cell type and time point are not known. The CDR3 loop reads CATSGKGQAFF. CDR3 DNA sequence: TGTGCCACCAGTGGAAAGGGACAGGCTTTCTTT.